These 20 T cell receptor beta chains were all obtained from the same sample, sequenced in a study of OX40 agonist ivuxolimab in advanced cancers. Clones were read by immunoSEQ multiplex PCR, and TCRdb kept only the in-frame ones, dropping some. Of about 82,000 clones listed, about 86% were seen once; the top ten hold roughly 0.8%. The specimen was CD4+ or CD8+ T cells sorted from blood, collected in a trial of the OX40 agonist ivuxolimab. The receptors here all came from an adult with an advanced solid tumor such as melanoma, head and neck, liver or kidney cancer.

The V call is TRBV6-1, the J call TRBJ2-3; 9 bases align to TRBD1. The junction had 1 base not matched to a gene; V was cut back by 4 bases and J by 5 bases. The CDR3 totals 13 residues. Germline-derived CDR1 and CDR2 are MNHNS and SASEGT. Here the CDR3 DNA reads TGTGCCAGCAGTGTGGACAGGGGAGATACGCAGTATTTT. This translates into CASSVDRGDTQYF.

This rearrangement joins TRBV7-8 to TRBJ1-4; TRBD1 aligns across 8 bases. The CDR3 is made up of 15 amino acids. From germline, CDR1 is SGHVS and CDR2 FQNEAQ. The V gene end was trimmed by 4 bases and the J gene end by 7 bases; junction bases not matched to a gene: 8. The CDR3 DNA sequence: TGTGCCAGCAGCTGGCGCAGGGGGCGCGGTGAAAAACTGTTTTTT. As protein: CASSWRRGRGEKLFF.

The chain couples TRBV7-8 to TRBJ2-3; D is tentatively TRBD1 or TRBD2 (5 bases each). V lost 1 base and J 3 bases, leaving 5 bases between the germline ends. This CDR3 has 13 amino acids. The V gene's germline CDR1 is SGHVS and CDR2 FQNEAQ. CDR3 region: CASSLGGTDTQYF. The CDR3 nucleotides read TGTGCCAGCAGCTTAGGGGGGACAGATACGCAGTATTTT.

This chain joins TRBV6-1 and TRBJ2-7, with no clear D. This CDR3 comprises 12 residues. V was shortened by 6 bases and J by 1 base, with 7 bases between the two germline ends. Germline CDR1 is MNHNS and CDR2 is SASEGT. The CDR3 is CASRIPSYEQYF. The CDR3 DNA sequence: TGTGCCAGCAGAATCCCGTCCTACGAGCAGTACTTC.

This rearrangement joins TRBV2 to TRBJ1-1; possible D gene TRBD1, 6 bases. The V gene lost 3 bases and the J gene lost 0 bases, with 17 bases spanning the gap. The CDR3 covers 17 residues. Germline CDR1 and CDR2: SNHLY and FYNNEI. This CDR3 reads CASSERGGMRLNTEAFF. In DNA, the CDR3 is TGTGCCAGCAGTGAGAGGGGGGGGATGAGGTTGAACACTGAAGCTTTCTTT.

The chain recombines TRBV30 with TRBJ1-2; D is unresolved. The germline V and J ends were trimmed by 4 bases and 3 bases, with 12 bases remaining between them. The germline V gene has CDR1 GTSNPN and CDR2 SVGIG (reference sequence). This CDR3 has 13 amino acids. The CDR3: CAWTGSRDYGYTF. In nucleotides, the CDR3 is TGTGCCTGGACGGGCAGTCGCGACTATGGCTACACCTTC.

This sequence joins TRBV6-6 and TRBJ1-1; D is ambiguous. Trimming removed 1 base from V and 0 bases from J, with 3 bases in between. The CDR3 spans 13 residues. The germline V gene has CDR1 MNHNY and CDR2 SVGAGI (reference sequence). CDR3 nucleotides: TGTGCCAGCAGTTACTTTGTGAACACTGAAGCTTTCTTT. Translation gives CASSYFVNTEAFF.

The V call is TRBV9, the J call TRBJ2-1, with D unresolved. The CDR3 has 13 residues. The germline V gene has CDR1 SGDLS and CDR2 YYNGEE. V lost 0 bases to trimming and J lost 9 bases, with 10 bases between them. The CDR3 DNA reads TGTGCCAGCAGCGTAGGGGTCATCGGTGAGCAGTTCTTC. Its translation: CASSVGVIGEQFF.

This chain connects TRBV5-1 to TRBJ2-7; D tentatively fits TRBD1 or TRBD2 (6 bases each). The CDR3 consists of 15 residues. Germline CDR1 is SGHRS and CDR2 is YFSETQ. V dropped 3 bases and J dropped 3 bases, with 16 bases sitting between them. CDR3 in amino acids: CASSWGAGTLYEQYF. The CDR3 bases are TGCGCCAGCAGCTGGGGGGCTGGGACACTCTACGAGCAGTACTTC.

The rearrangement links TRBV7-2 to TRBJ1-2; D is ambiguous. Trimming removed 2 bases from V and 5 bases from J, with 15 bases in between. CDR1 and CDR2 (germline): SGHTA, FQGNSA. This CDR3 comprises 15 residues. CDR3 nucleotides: TGTGCCAGCAGCTTAAGAGGGAACTCTCTTTATGGCTACACCTTC. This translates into CASSLRGNSLYGYTF.

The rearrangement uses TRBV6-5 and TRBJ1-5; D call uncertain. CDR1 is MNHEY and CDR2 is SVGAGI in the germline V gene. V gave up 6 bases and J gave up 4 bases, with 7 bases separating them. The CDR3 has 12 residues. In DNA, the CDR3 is TGTGCCAGCAGAGCAAATAATCAGCCCCAGCATTTT. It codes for CASRANNQPQHF.

The CDR3 loop is CASSLQGGVNEQFF. CDR3 DNA sequence: TGTGCCAGCAGTTTGCAGGGTGGAGTCAATGAGCAGTTCTTC. The J gene is TRBJ2-1, the V gene TRBV28, with TRBD1 as a possible D gene (5 bases). This CDR3 comprises 14 residues. V lost 3 bases and J 6 bases, leaving 12 bases between the germline ends. Germline CDR1 MDHEN, CDR2 SYDVKM. The full variable domain, rest sourced from reference TRBV28 and TRBJ2-1, is DVKVTQSSRYLVKRTGEKVFLECVQDMDHENMFWYRQDPGLGLRLIYFSYDVKMKEKGDIPEGYSVSREKKERFSLILESASTNQTSMYLCASSLQGGVNEQFFGPGTRLTVL.

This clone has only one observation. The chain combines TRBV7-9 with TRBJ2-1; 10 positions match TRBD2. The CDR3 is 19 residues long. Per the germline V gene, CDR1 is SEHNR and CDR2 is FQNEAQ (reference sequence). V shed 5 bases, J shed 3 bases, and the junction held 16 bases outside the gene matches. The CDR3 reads CASSQRQGTLAGSYNEQFF. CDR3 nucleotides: TGTGCCAGCAGCCAGAGACAGGGAACACTAGCGGGAAGCTACAATGAGCAGTTCTTC.

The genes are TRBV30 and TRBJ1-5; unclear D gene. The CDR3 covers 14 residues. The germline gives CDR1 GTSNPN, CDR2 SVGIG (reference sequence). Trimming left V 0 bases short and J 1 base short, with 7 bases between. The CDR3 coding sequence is TGTGCCTGGAGTGTCGGGTTAAGCAATCAGCCCCAGCATTTT. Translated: CAWSVGLSNQPQHF.

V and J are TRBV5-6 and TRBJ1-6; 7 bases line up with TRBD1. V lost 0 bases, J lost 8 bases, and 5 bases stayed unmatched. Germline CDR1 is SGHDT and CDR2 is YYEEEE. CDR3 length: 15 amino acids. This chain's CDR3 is CASSLDRGADSPLHF. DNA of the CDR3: TGTGCCAGCAGCTTGGACAGGGGTGCAGATTCACCCCTCCACTTT.

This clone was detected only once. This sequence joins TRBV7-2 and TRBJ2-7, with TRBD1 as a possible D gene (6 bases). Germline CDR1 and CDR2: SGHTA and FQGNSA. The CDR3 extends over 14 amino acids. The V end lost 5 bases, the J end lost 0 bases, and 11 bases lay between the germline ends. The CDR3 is CASSLRGASYEQYF. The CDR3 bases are TGTGCCAGCAGCCTCAGGGGCGCCTCCTACGAGCAGTACTTC.

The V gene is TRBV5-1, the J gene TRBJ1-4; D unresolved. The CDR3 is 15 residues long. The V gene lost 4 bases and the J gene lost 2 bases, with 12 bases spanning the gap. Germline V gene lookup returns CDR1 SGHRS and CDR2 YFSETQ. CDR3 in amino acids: CASSRSTGTNEKLFF. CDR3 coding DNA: TGCGCCAGCAGCCGTTCCACCGGGACTAATGAAAAACTGTTTTTT.

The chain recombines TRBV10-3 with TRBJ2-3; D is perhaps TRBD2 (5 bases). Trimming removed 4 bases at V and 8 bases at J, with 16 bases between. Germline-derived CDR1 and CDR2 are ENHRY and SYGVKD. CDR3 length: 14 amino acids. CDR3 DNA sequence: TGTGCCATCAGTGGTCGAGAAGCGGCAGGTACGCAGTATTTT. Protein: CAISGREAAGTQYF.

The CDR3: CASSLWTSGHNEQFF. CDR3 bases: TGTGCCAGCAGCTTATGGACTAGCGGGCACAATGAGCAGTTCTTC. The rearrangement links TRBV7-3 to TRBJ2-1; TRBD2 aligns across 11 bases. Germline trimming cut 2 bases from V and 5 bases from J; bases unmatched to any gene: 2. This CDR3 contains 15 residues. CDR1 and CDR2 from the germline V gene are SGHTA and FQGTGA.

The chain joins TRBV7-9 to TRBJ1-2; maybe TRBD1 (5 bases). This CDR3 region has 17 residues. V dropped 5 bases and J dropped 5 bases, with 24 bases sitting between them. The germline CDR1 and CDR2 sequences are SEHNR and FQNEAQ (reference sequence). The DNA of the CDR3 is TGTGCCAGCAGCCCATTGACCGGGACTACATTATTTTATGGCTACACCTTC. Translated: CASSPLTGTTLFYGYTF. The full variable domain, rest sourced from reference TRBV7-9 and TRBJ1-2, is DTGVSQNPRHKITKRGQNVTFRCDPISEHNRLYWYRQTLGQGPEFLTYFQNEAQLEKSRLLSDRFSAERPKGSFSTLEIQRTEQGDSAMYLCASSPLTGTTLFYGYTFGSGTRLTVV.